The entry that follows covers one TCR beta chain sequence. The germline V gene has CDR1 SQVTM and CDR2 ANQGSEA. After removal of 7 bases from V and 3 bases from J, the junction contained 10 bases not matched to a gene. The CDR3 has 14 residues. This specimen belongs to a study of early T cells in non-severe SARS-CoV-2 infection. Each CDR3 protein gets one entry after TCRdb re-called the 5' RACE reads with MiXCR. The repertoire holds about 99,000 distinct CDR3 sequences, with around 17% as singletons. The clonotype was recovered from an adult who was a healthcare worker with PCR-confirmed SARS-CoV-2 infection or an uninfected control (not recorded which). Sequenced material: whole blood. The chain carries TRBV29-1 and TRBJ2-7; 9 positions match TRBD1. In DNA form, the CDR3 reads TGCAGCGCCGACACAGGGGGCGGAATCTACGAGCAGTACTTC. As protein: CSADTGGGIYEQYF.